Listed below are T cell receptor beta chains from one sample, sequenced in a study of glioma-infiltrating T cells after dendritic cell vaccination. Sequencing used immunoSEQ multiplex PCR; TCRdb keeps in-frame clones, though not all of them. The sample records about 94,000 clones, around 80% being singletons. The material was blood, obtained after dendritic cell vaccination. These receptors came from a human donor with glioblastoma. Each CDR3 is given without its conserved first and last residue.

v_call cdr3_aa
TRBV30 AWIRRGISGGRAVYEQY
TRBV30 AWTAPGAGAISSTDTQY
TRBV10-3 AISESITGDNEQF
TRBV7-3 ASSPRGRGAGDTQY
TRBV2 ASTEGGWERQF
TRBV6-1 ASSVWGGLAGYEQY
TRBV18 ASSRGATGVGYT
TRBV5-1 ASSLMLAGDTQY
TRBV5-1 ASSLAAGGETQY
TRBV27 ASRRQSNEKLF
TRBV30 AWSVAENTEAF
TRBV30 AWRGGTTDTQY
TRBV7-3 ASSSQGSSYNEQF
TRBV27 ASRNPGQGNYEQY
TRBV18 ASSNTGGNTEAF
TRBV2 ASVREKLF
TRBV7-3 ASSSARRVQGGYT
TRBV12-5 ASGLSRGYAF
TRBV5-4 ASSPGTSGDRTDTQY
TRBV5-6 ASSLVPVSYEQY
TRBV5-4 ASSMDRVGQETQY
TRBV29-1 SVDADNTEAF
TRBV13 ASSSRTGVTEAF
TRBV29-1 SVVGLAGAPYEQY
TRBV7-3 ASSLTWTSGVDEQF
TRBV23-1 ASSRDREGGSHTGELF
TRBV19 ASSPSGGNYGYT
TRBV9 ASSPSRVSSEFGPGEQF
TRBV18 ASSPEGYQPQH
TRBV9 ASSVGLGSGIDTQY
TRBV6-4 AIDPSDRASNEQF
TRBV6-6 AGGSQSNTEAF
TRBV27 ASSPWTSGSTGELF
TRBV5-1 ASSVDPQGAASNQPQH
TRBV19 ASSMGTVLNEKLF
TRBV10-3 AISERGQGSYPDTQY
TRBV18 ASSLSGQDYGYT
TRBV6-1 ASSDSATNEKLF
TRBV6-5 ASKGGINNSPLH
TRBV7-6 ASSSLPQETQY
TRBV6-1 ASSVTGILSTEAF
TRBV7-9 ASSPGEDTQY